Listed below are T cell receptor beta chains from one sample, sequenced in a study of blood T cell repertoires in COVID-19. Libraries were prepared by immunoSEQ multiplex PCR; TCRdb keeps only in-frame clonotypes and omits some of them. In the table there are roughly 100,000 clones, roughly 84% of which are singletons. The sample taken for sequencing was peripheral blood. These TCRs come from a human donor in a cohort sampled during active COVID-19. The CDR3 runs from the conserved cysteine through the conserved F or W. A D gene is named only where the DNA matches it firmly. Clone size appears in some rows only: once, few, many, or a class for an expanded clone.

CASSVEMGGVRNEQFF	TGTGCCAGCAGCGTAGAGATGGGGGGGGTTAGGAATGAGCAGTTCTTC	TRBD2	TRBV9	TRBJ2-1	.
CASSTTSQPGNEQFF	TGTGCCAGTAGTACTACCTCCCAACCTGGCAATGAGCAGTTCTTC	.	TRBV19	TRBJ2-1	.
CASSPSNSGIPPYEQYF	TGTGCCAGCTCACCCTCTAATAGCGGGATACCTCCCTACGAGCAGTACTTC	TRBD2	TRBV18	TRBJ2-7	.
CASSSEDSWETQYF	TGTGCCAGCAGCTCGGAGGACAGCTGGGAGACCCAGTACTTC	.	TRBV7-9	TRBJ2-5	.
CASSLFGGLDTQYF	TGTGCCAGCAGTTTATTTGGGGGACTCGATACGCAGTATTTT	.	TRBV27	TRBJ2-3	.
CASSPGTSGDTQYF	TGTGCCAGCAGCCCCGGGACTAGCGGGGATACGCAGTATTTT	TRBD2	TRBV7-3	TRBJ2-3	once
CASSLTLSSGGAYNEQFF	TGTGCCAGCAGCCTCACTCTATCTAGCGGGGGGGCCTACAATGAGCAGTTCTTC	TRBD2	TRBV9	TRBJ2-1	.
CASRHARNQETQYF	TGTGCCAGCAGACACGCTAGGAACCAAGAGACCCAGTACTTC	.	TRBV5-5	TRBJ2-5	.
CASSQREMGNQPQHF	TGCGCCAGCAGCCAACGGGAGATGGGCAATCAGCCCCAGCATTTT	.	TRBV4-1	TRBJ1-5	.
CATSGRDRTSTFSAQYF	TGTGCCACCAGTGGGAGAGACAGGACATCCACCTTTTCGGCCCAGTACTTC	.	TRBV24-1	TRBJ2-5	.
CASSLGLQGRNEQFF	TGTGCCAGCAGCTTAGGTTTACAGGGGCGCAATGAGCAGTTCTTC	TRBD1	TRBV7-3	TRBJ2-1	few
CASSLGTYTGELFF	TGTGCCAGCAGTTTAGGCACCTACACCGGGGAGCTGTTTTTT	.	TRBV27	TRBJ2-2	once
CASSDPLLISGRGSTDTQYF	TGTGCCAGCAGTGACCCACTCTTAATTAGCGGGAGGGGTAGCACAGATACGCAGTATTTT	TRBD2	TRBV6-4	TRBJ2-3	.
CASSTRDTRGHEQFF	TGCGCCAGCAGCACCCGGGACACGAGGGGCCATGAGCAGTTCTTC	.	TRBV5-1	TRBJ2-1	.
CASSPLTVSGANVLTF	TGTGCCAGCAGCCCTCTTACGGTATCTGGGGCCAACGTCCTGACTTTC	.	TRBV3-1/TRBV3-2	TRBJ2-6	.
CASSLVRGAGTGELFF	TGTGCCAGCAGTTTAGTGCGGGGAGCTGGGACCGGGGAGCTGTTTTTT	.	TRBV27	TRBJ2-2	.
CASSPRVSDNQETQYF	TGTGCCAGCAGCCCCCGCGTTAGCGACAACCAAGAGACCCAGTACTTC	.	TRBV7-9	TRBJ2-5	once
CASSLDRETEAFF	TGTGCCAGCAGCTTGGACAGGGAGACTGAAGCTTTCTTT	.	TRBV5-4	TRBJ1-1	.
CAFTGGSRDTEAFF	TGTGCCTTCACAGGGGGCAGTAGGGACACTGAAGCTTTCTTT	TRBD1	TRBV30	TRBJ1-1	once
CASSSRAGVTGELFF	TGTGCCAGCAGTTCCCGAGCGGGGGTGACCGGGGAGCTGTTTTTT	TRBD2	TRBV28	TRBJ2-2	.
CATSPRTGSYNEQFF	TGTGCCACCAGCCCTCGGACAGGTAGCTACAATGAGCAGTTCTTC	TRBD1	TRBV15	TRBJ2-1	.
CASSKGLPLEQYF	TGTGCCAGCAGTAAGGGACTTCCCCTCGAGCAGTACTTC	.	TRBV6-5	TRBJ2-7	.
CAIALTGNTEAFF	TGTGCCATCGCGCTTACAGGGAACACTGAAGCTTTCTTT	.	TRBV2	TRBJ1-1	.
CASSVDGLASSYEQYF	TGTGCCAGCAGCGTAGACGGACTAGCGTCCTCCTACGAGCAGTACTTC	TRBD2	TRBV9	TRBJ2-7	once
CASSGGGSGEKLFF	TGTGCCAGTTCTGGGGGGGGGTCGGGTGAAAAACTGTTTTTT	.	TRBV27	TRBJ1-4	.
CASSGDRGREQYF	TGTGCCAGCAGTGGGGACAGGGGGCGCGAGCAGTACTTC	TRBD1	TRBV11-2	TRBJ2-7	.
CASSLAQQGEQFF	TGTGCCAGCAGCTTAGCCCAACAGGGGGAGCAGTTCTTC	TRBD1	TRBV7-9	TRBJ2-1	.
CASRQNNYGYTF	TGTGCCAGCAGACAGAATAACTATGGCTACACCTTC	.	TRBV28	TRBJ1-2	.
CASSTTGIEQYF	TGTGCCAGCAGCACTACAGGGATCGAGCAGTACTTC	.	TRBV13	TRBJ2-7	.
CASSRDRAGYTF	TGCGCCAGCAGCCGAGACAGGGCTGGCTACACCTTC	TRBD1	TRBV5-1	TRBJ1-2	.
CASSQVGGQGRDEQYF	TGCGCCAGCAGCCAAGTGGGGGGACAGGGTAGAGACGAGCAGTACTTC	TRBD1	TRBV4-1	TRBJ2-7	.
CASSFWSQGAISPYEQYF	TGTGCCAGCAGCTTCTGGAGCCAGGGGGCTATCTCTCCCTACGAGCAGTACTTC	TRBD1	TRBV5-8	TRBJ2-7	.
CASSPEGSSYNSPLHF	TGCGCCAGCAGCCCGGAGGGGAGCTCCTATAATTCACCCCTCCACTTT	.	TRBV5-1	TRBJ1-6	once
CASSEATRDEQFF	TGTGCCAGCAGCGAAGCGACTAGGGATGAGCAGTTCTTC	.	TRBV16	TRBJ2-1	.
CASSLYPGGLYGYTF	TGTGCCAGCAGTTTATATCCAGGGGGCCTCTATGGCTACACCTTC	TRBD1	TRBV27	TRBJ1-2	.
CASSISTGGNQPQHF	TGTGCCAGTAGTATTTCGACGGGGGGGAATCAGCCCCAGCATTTT	.	TRBV19	TRBJ1-5	.
CATSDRGGGLSDTQYF	TGTGCCACCAGTGATCGAGGAGGGGGCTTGTCAGATACGCAGTATTTT	.	TRBV24-1	TRBJ2-3	.
CATSNPGQQETQYF	TGTGCCACCTCCAACCCGGGACAACAAGAGACCCAGTACTTC	.	TRBV24-1	TRBJ2-5	.
CASSEAPSGNTIYF	TGTGCCAGCAGTGAAGCCCCATCTGGAAACACCATATATTTT	.	TRBV2	TRBJ1-3	.
CASSLVSSGHYEQYF	TGTGCCAGCAGCTTAGTGAGTAGCGGACACTACGAGCAGTACTTC	.	TRBV7-2	TRBJ2-7	.
CASTPGTGLGVDTGELFF	TGTGCCAGTACCCCCGGGACAGGGTTAGGGGTGGACACCGGGGAGCTGTTTTTT	TRBD1	TRBV19	TRBJ2-2	.
CASARDTRSYEQYF	TGTGCCAGCGCTAGGGACACACGCTCCTACGAGCAGTACTTC	.	TRBV6-5	TRBJ2-7	.
CASSQGTGDGYTF	TGTGCCAGCAGCCAAGGGACAGGGGACGGCTACACCTTC	TRBD1	TRBV7-9	TRBJ1-2	.
CASSSGAGANVLTF	TGTGCCAGCAGCTCGGGGGCTGGGGCCAACGTCCTGACTTTC	.	TRBV5-6	TRBJ2-6	.
CASSRGAGGPAEQFF	TGTGCCAGCAGCCGGGGGGCGGGGGGGCCCGCTGAGCAGTTCTTC	TRBD2	TRBV7-3	TRBJ2-1	.
CASSYSPSGSYEQYF	TGTGCCAGCAGTTACTCGCCTAGCGGGAGCTACGAGCAGTACTTC	TRBD2	TRBV6-5	TRBJ2-7	.
CASRSDRRNTEAFF	TGTGCCAGCAGGTCCGACAGGAGGAACACTGAAGCTTTCTTT	.	TRBV13	TRBJ1-1	.
CASSVGANTGELFF	TGTGCCAGCAGCGTCGGGGCGAACACCGGGGAGCTGTTTTTT	.	TRBV13	TRBJ2-2	.
CASREDSPVDQLFF	TGTGCCAGCAGAGAAGACAGCCCGGTTGATCAGCTGTTTTTT	.	TRBV28	TRBJ1-4	once
CASSQGRTGELFF	TGCGCCAGCAGCCAGGGCCGTACCGGGGAGCTGTTTTTT	.	TRBV4-1	TRBJ2-2	once
CAWRRLAGGRNPHEQYF	TGTGCCTGGCGGCGACTAGCGGGGGGGCGAAATCCCCACGAGCAGTACTTC	TRBD2	TRBV30	TRBJ2-7	.
CASSQDAGLGQPQHF	TGCGCCAGCAGCCAAGATGCGGGGTTAGGGCAGCCCCAGCATTTT	.	TRBV4-1	TRBJ1-5	.
CASSEGISGRTDTQYF	TGTGCCAGCAGCGAGGGTATTAGCGGGAGGACAGATACGCAGTATTTT	TRBD2	TRBV9	TRBJ2-3	.
CASRPGQGPQFQPQHF	TGTGCCAGCCGTCCGGGACAGGGGCCCCAATTTCAGCCCCAGCATTTT	TRBD1	TRBV27	TRBJ1-5	few
CARSLLFRGGGRTGELFF	TGTGCCAGAAGCTTGTTGTTTAGAGGGGGCGGGCGCACCGGGGAGCTGTTTTTT	TRBD1	TRBV5-3	TRBJ2-2	.